The present entry profiles one TCR beta chain with its context. The CDR3 sequence is 18 residues long. Per the germline V gene, CDR1 is SGHVS and CDR2 is FQNEAQ. TCRdb reanalyzed the 5' RACE reads, giving one entry per CDR3 protein sequence and no DNA. This table lists about 380,000 distinct CDR3 sequences. These data are taken from a study of T cells expressing NK-cell markers. As for the study in general: Most of the eight sequenced donors tested HCMV-seropositive; one tested seronegative.

This clonotype was sampled from a man between 18 and 69 years old in good health. The material sequenced was blood T cells: a sorted CD56 or NKG2C T cell subset, CD4+ or CD8+ T cells, or bulk PBMC T cells (not recorded which). V usage is TRBV7-8 and J usage is TRBJ2-7; TCRdb's D call, TRBD2, is unchecked because there is no DNA. CDR3 residues: CASSLMTSGVSYRYEQYF.